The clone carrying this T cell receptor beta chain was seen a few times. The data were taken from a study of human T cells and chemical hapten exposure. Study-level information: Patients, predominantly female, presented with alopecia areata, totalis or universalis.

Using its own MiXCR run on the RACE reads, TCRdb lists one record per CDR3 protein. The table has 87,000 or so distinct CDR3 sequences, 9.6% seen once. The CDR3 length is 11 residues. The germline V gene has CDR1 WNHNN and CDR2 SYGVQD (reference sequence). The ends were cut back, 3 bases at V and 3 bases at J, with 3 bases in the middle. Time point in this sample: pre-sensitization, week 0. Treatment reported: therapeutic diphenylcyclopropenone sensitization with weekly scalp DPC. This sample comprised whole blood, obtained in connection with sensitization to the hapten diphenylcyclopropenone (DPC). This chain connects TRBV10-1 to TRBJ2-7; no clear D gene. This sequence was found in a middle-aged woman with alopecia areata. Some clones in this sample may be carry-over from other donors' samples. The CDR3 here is CASSDIYEQYF. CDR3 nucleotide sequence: TGCGCCAGCAGTGACATCTACGAGCAGTACTTC.